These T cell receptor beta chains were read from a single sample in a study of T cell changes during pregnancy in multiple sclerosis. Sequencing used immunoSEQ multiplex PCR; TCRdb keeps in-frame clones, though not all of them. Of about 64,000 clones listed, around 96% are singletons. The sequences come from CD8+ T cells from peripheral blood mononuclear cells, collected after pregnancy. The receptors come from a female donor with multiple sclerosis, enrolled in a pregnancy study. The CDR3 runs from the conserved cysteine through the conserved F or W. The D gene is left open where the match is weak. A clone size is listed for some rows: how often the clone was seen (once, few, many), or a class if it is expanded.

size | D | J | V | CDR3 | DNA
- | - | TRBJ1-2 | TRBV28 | CASGSPGFGYTF | TGTGCCAGCGGCAGCCCAGGGTTTGGCTACACCTTC
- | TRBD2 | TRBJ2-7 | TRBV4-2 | CASSQAGAGGSYEQYF | TGTGCCAGCAGCCAGGCTGGGGCGGGAGGGAGTTACGAGCAGTACTTC
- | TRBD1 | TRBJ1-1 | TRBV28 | CASSLGGRGRLNTEAFF | TGTGCCAGCAGTCTAGGGGGCAGGGGCCGCTTGAACACTGAAGCTTTCTTT
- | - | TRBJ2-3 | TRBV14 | CASSQITGNTQYF | TGTGCCAGCAGCCAAATTACCGGGAATACGCAGTATTTT
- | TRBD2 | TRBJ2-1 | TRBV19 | CASQVTTGTSGRTEQFF | TGTGCCAGTCAAGTAACGACCGGGACTAGCGGGAGAACTGAGCAGTTCTTC
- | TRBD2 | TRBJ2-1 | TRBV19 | CASSIDPGWSGSSYNEQFF | TGTGCCAGTAGTATAGATCCCGGGTGGAGCGGGAGCTCCTACAATGAGCAGTTCTTC
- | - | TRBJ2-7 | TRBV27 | CASSPRRASYEQYF | TGTGCCAGCAGCCCCCGGCGGGCAAGCTACGAGCAGTACTTC
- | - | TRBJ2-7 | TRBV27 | CASSSDYRPYEQYF | TGTGCCAGCAGTTCGGACTACCGACCCTACGAGCAGTACTTC
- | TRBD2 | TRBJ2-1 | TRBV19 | CASSSSRPGLAGLRSYNEQFF | TGTGCCAGTAGCTCGTCCCGACCGGGACTAGCGGGGTTGAGGTCCTACAATGAGCAGTTCTTC
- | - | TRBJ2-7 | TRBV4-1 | CASSQGAGPRGEQYF | TGCGCCAGCAGCCAAGGGGCGGGGCCCCGGGGAGAGCAGTACTTC
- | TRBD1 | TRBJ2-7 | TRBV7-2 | CASSAQDRGRYEQYF | TGTGCCAGCAGCGCCCAGGACAGGGGGAGGTACGAGCAGTACTTC
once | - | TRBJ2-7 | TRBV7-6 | CASSLGHTYEQYF | TGTGCCAGCAGCCTGGGACACACCTACGAGCAGTACTTC
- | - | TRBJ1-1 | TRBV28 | CASSGTLKGYTEAFF | TGTGCCAGCTCCGGGACACTCAAGGGGTACACTGAAGCTTTCTTT
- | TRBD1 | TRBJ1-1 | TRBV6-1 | CASSPGGYEAFF | TGTGCCAGCAGTCCAGGGGGATATGAAGCTTTCTTT
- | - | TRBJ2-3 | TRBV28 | CASSFLQGADIYF | TGTGCCAGCAGTTTCTTACAGGGAGCGGATATTTATTTT
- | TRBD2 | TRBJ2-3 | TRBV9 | CASSVGGASGYTDTQYF | TGTGCCAGCAGCGTAGGAGGGGCTAGCGGCTACACAGATACGCAGTATTTT
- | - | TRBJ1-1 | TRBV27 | CASSLQGIRTEAFF | TGTGCCAGCAGTCTTCAGGGGATTAGGACTGAAGCTTTCTTT
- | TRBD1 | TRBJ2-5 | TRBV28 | CASSPAPGQAMETQYF | TGTGCCAGCAGTCCAGCACCGGGACAGGCCATGGAGACCCAGTACTTC
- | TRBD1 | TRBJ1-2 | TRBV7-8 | CASSYGTGPNYGYTF | TGTGCCAGCAGCTACGGGACAGGCCCGAACTATGGCTACACCTTC
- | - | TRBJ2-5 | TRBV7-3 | CASSLNGGETQYF | TGTGCCAGCAGCTTAAATGGGGGGGAGACCCAGTACTTC
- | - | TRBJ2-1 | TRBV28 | CASMSGSYNEQFF | TGTGCCAGCATGTCGGGCTCCTACAATGAGCAGTTCTTC
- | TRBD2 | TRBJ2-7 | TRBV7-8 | CASSPGGLADDYEQYF | TGTGCCAGCAGCCCCGGCGGACTAGCGGATGACTACGAGCAGTACTTC
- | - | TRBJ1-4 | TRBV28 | CASTSGKGGEKLFF | TGTGCCAGCACCTCGGGAAAGGGGGGGGAAAAACTGTTTTTT
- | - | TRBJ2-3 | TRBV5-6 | CASSFLEDTQYF | TGTGCCAGCAGCTTTCTAGAAGATACGCAGTATTTT
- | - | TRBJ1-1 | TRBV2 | CASSNVRDATEAFF | TGTGCCAGCAGTAACGTCAGGGATGCCACTGAAGCTTTCTTT
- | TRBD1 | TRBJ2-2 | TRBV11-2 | CASSSGQGHTGELFF | TGTGCCAGCAGCTCCGGACAGGGTCATACCGGGGAGCTGTTTTTT
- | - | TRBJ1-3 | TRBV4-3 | CASSQDWTLGNTIYF | TGCGCCAGCAGCCAAGATTGGACACTCGGAAACACCATATATTTT
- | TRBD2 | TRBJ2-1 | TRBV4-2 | CASSQEGAAGVTYNEQFF | TGTGCCAGCAGCCAAGAAGGTGCTGCGGGAGTAACCTACAATGAGCAGTTCTTC
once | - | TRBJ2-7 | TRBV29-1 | CSVETDSPYEQYF | TGCAGCGTTGAAACGGACAGCCCCTACGAGCAGTACTTC
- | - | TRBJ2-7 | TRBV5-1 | CASSLRAGPYEQYF | TGCGCCAGCAGCTTGCGTGCAGGGCCCTACGAGCAGTACTTC
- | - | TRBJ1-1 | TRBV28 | CASSSRMNTEAFF | TGTGCCAGCAGTTCTAGGATGAACACTGAAGCTTTCTTT
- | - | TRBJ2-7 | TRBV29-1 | CSVDGLEGAYEQYF | TGCAGCGTTGACGGCCTCGAAGGGGCCTACGAGCAGTACTTC
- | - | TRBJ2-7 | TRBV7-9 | CASSSIGLKSYEQYF | TGTGCCAGCAGCTCAATTGGACTCAAATCCTACGAGCAGTACTTC
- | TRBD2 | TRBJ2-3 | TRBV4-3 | CASSQAGGDTDTQYF | TGCGCCAGCAGCCAAGCGGGAGGGGACACAGATACGCAGTATTTT
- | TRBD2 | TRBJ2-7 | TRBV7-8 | CASSLDLGLAGYEQYF | TGTGCCAGCAGCTTAGACTTGGGACTAGCGGGCTACGAGCAGTACTTC
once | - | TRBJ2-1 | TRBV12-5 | CASCYDGYNEQFF | TGTGCTAGTTGCTACGACGGGTACAATGAGCAGTTCTTC
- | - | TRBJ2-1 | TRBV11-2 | CASSLGTNNEQFF | TGTGCCAGCAGCTTAGGAACTAACAATGAGCAGTTCTTC
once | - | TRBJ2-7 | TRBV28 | CASSIGGVYEQYF | TGTGCCAGCAGTATAGGCGGGGTTTACGAGCAGTACTTC
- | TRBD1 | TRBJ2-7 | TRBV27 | CASSFGTGGSGEQYF | TGTGCCAGCAGTTTTGGGACAGGGGGTTCAGGCGAGCAGTACTTC
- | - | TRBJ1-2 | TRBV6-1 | CASSSTGISGGYTF | TGTGCCAGCAGTTCAACAGGGATCTCAGGAGGCTACACCTTC